This T cell receptor beta chain came from a study of cytomegalovirus exposure and HLA in healthy donors. Turning to the study itself: Unique TCRs numbering approximately 81 million, obtained from HLA-typed donors, made up an early data release. Findings and caveats of the study: Accurate prediction of most subjects' HLA-A and HLA-B alleles from TCR beta sequences was reported. Confirmation in vitro established that a few CMV-associated chains were specific for CMV antigens. HLA restriction was apparent for most CMV-associated TCR beta chains in a later analysis.

Deletions cut 3 bases from V and 3 bases from J, with 12 bases between. CDR3 length equals 14 residues. Germline V gene data show CDR1 as LNHDA and CDR2 as SQIVND (reference sequence). As for this clone: What it recognizes is unknown. This specimen includes other DNA sequences encoding the same CDR3.

The PCR contained 60 Vbeta and 13 Jbeta primers. The table came from immunoSEQ multiplex PCR; TCRdb's copy has only in-frame clones and leaves some out. The sample contains tens of thousands of clones, 80% of which appear only once. The sequenced sample consisted of PBMCs. This receptor was identified in a male donor in good health and CMV-seronegative. The chain uses TRBV19 and TRBJ2-7, with a tentative D call TRBD2 (6 bases). CDR3 residues: CASSIGTGLYEQYF. CDR3 nucleotide sequence: TGTGCCAGTAGTATTGGGACGGGACTCTACGAGCAGTACTTC.